These 29 T cell receptor beta chains were sequenced from one sample in a study of T cell responses to AZD1222 COVID-19 vaccine. Assay: immunoSEQ multiplex PCR; the TCRdb copy retains only in-frame clones and omits some. Among more than 85,000 clones listed, roughly 89% were seen once. The sequencing here drew on peripheral blood, taken 28 days after the second AZD1222 dose. The receptors were sampled from an adult who received the AZD1222 COVID-19 vaccine.

V is TRBV27 and J is TRBJ1-5, with 7 bases lining up with TRBD1. The J segment lost 11 bases and the V segment lost 6 bases, leaving 13 bases of the junction unmatched. The CDR3 contains 14 residues. CDR1 and CDR2 from the germline V gene are MNHEY and SMNVEV (reference sequence). DNA for the CDR3: TGTGCCAGCAGACGGGGGACAGTCGAGGGAGCCCAGCATTTT. Its translation: CASRRGTVEGAQHF.

The V and J genes are TRBV6-6 and TRBJ2-7; 9 bases agree with TRBD2. CDR3 length: 15 residues. CDR1 is MNHNY, CDR2 SVGAGI, per germline (reference sequence). The V segment lost 1 base and the J segment 6 bases; nucleotides outside the gene matches: 7. In nucleotides, the CDR3 is TGTGCCAGCAGTTACTTGGGCGGGAGGGCCGGCGAGCAGTACTTC. It encodes CASSYLGGRAGEQYF.

A single count supports this clone. CDR3 sequence reads: CASSFIRRTDTQYF. CDR3 nucleotide sequence: TGTGCCAGCAGCTTCATTCGGCGGACAGATACGCAGTATTTT. The gene calls are TRBV7-2 and TRBJ2-3; D is unclear. V lost 3 bases and J lost 3, with 10 bases in between. The CDR3 covers 14 residues. CDR1 is SGHTA, CDR2 FQGNSA, per germline.

The V and J genes are TRBV6-1 and TRBJ2-5, with D possibly matching TRBD1 (6 bases). Per the germline V gene, CDR1 is MNHNS and CDR2 is SASEGT. Deletions cut 3 bases from V and 1 base from J, with 9 bases between. CDR3 length: 14 amino acids. CDR3 DNA sequence: TGTGCCAGCAGTGACACAGGGATCCAAGAGACCCAGTACTTC. Its translation is CASSDTGIQETQYF.

CDR3 nucleotide sequence: TGTGCCAGTAATGCATTTCAGGGAGGACCTAACTATGGCTACACCTTC. Its protein is CASNAFQGGPNYGYTF. This rearrangement joins TRBV19 to TRBJ1-2; D is possibly TRBD1 (5 bases). Trimming removed 7 bases from V and 0 bases from J, with 18 bases in between. CDR1 LNHDA and CDR2 SQIVND come from the germline V gene (reference sequence). This CDR3 region has 16 residues.

J is TRBJ2-5 and V is TRBV28; TRBD2 agrees at 14 bases. Germline trimming cut 5 bases from V and 1 base from J; bases unmatched to any gene: 12. CDR3 length: 19 amino acids. Germline lookup yields CDR1 MDHEN and CDR2 SYDVKM. CDR3 nucleotides: TGTGCCAGCAGTCACCGAGGGACTAGCGGGAGTTGGGCCCAAGAGACCCAGTACTTC. It yields the protein CASSHRGTSGSWAQETQYF. The full variable domain, in which reference TRBV28 and TRBJ2-5 provide the parts outside the CDR3, is DVKVTQSSRYLVKRTGEKVFLECVQDMDHENMFWYRQDPGLGLRLIYFSYDVKMKEKGDIPEGYSVSREKKERFSLILESASTNQTSMYLCASSHRGTSGSWAQETQYFGPGTRLLVL.

The DNA of the CDR3 is TGTGCCACAGATGCGGGAGGGTCTAAGACGGAGCAGTACTTC. This codes for CATDAGGSKTEQYF. The chain is built from TRBV28 and TRBJ2-7; 9 nucleotides match TRBD2. Per germline, CDR1 MDHEN and CDR2 SYDVKM. Germline trimming cut 10 bases from V and 7 bases from J; bases unmatched to any gene: 14. The CDR3 spans 14 residues.

V gene TRBV9 combines with J gene TRBJ1-4, with 7 bases matching TRBD1. Germline V gene sequence: CDR1 SGDLS, CDR2 YYNGEE. The CDR3 has 15 residues. With V trimmed by 4 bases and J by 3 bases, 6 bases remained unmatched. CDR3 sequence reads: CASSLYRGANEKLFF. The CDR3 region has the DNA TGTGCCAGCAGCTTATACAGGGGTGCTAATGAAAAACTGTTTTTT.

J is TRBJ1-1 and V is TRBV10-3; a weak D match, TRBD1 (5 bases). This CDR3 has 15 amino acids. Germline assignment: CDR1 ENHRY and CDR2 SYGVKD. V was cut by 7 bases and J by 1 base, with 16 bases left in between. As DNA, the CDR3 is TGTGCCATCAAGAGGTCCGCAGGGTGGAACACTGAAGCTTTCTTT. Translating it yields CAIKRSAGWNTEAFF.

Details on this clone: One end of the junction does not line up with germline, which may come from a read error. The chain is built from TRBV20-1 and TRBJ1-2; 7 bases are shared with TRBD1. The CDR3 runs to 11 residues. Germline V lookup: CDR1 DFQATT, CDR2 SNEGSKA (reference sequence). CDR3: CGKGATNGYTF. DNA for the CDR3: TGTGGCAAGGGGGCAACGAATGGCTACACCTTC.

J is TRBJ2-1 and V is TRBV9; 8 bases line up with TRBD2. Trimming took 6 bases from V and 1 from J; bases not matched to a gene: 6. The CDR3 is 15 amino acids. Germline V gene sequence: CDR1 SGDLS, CDR2 YYNGEE. The CDR3: CASTLAGLSYNEQFF. CDR3 coding DNA: TGTGCCAGCACCTTAGCGGGGTTATCCTACAATGAGCAGTTCTTC.

The chain carries TRBV4-1 and TRBJ2-1; 9 bases agree with TRBD2. This CDR3 has 15 amino acids. In germline, CDR1 is MGHRA, CDR2 YSYEKL. The J segment lost 9 bases and the V segment lost 1 base, leaving 7 bases of the junction unmatched. The CDR3: CASSQVGGRAGEQFF. CDR3 nucleotide sequence: TGCGCCAGCAGCCAAGTGGGCGGGAGGGCCGGTGAGCAGTTCTTC.

The chain recombines TRBV30 with TRBJ1-2; 7 bases line up with TRBD1. V dropped 2 bases and J dropped 6; count of bases not matched to a gene: 15. CDR3 length: 16 residues. Germline V gene lookup returns CDR1 GTSNPN and CDR2 SVGIG (reference sequence). CDR3 protein: CAWSKNIRGLEDGYTF. CDR3 coding DNA: TGTGCCTGGAGTAAGAATATAAGGGGGCTGGAGGATGGCTACACCTTC.

This clone has only one observation. The chain is built from TRBV7-2 and TRBJ2-7, with D tentatively TRBD2 (6 bases). Trimming left V 4 bases short and J 2 bases short, with 15 bases between. Germline V lookup: CDR1 SGHTA, CDR2 FQGNSA. The CDR3 is 15 amino acids. CDR3 loop: CASSSAGLSAYEQYF. The CDR3 bases are TGTGCCAGCAGCTCGGCGGGACTCTCGGCCTACGAGCAGTACTTC. Full variable domain (missing parts from reference TRBV7-2 and TRBJ2-7): GAGVSQSPSNKVTEKGKDVELRCDPISGHTALYWYRQSLGQGLEFLIYFQGNSAPDKSGLPSDRFSAERTGGSVSTLTIQRTQQEDSAVYLCASSSAGLSAYEQYFGPGTRLTVT.

The CDR3 DNA sequence: TGTGCCAGCAGCCCAGATGGGGGCGCTTGGGATACGCAGTATTTT. This gives the protein CASSPDGGAWDTQYF. This chain connects TRBV7-2 to TRBJ2-3, with D possibly matching TRBD1 (6 bases). Trimming took 5 bases from V and 6 from J, leaving 18 bases between them. The CDR3 sequence is 15 residues long. The germline gives CDR1 SGHTA, CDR2 FQGNSA.

V and J are TRBV5-1 and TRBJ2-3; 9 nucleotides line up with TRBD2. CDR1 is SGHRS, CDR2 YFSETQ, per germline. There are 16 residues in the CDR3. J gave up 0 bases and V 3 bases, and 5 bases lay outside the gene matches. Here the CDR3 reads CASSSGLALSTDTQYF. The DNA for the CDR3 is TGCGCCAGCAGCTCCGGACTAGCGCTAAGCACAGATACGCAGTATTTT.

V usage is TRBV7-9 and J usage is TRBJ2-7, with no clear D. Germline V CDR1 and CDR2: SEHNR, FQNEAQ (reference sequence). The CDR3 extends over 13 amino acids. V dropped 9 bases and J dropped 6 bases, with 18 bases sitting between them. CDR3 region: CASGPGYRLEQYF. CDR3 sequence (DNA): TGTGCCAGTGGACCTGGCTACCGTCTCGAGCAGTACTTC. Full variable domain (missing parts from reference TRBV7-9 and TRBJ2-7): DTGVSQNPRHKITKRGQNVTFRCDPISEHNRLYWYRQTLGQGPEFLTYFQNEAQLEKSRLLSDRFSAERPKGSFSTLEIQRTEQGDSAMYLCASGPGYRLEQYFGPGTRLTVT.

The chain couples TRBV12-3 or TRBV12-4 to TRBJ1-2; tentatively, D is TRBD1 (5 bases). V was pared by 6 bases and J by 4 bases, with 12 bases between. This CDR3 contains 13 residues. The CDR3 loop is CASSPFDSYGYTF. The CDR3, as DNA: TGTGCCAGCAGCCCGTTTGACAGCTATGGCTACACCTTC.

This clone was observed once. This chain connects TRBV5-6 to TRBJ2-7, with D hard to call. This CDR3 spans 12 amino acids. Trimming stripped 0 bases from V and 7 bases from J, with 8 bases between. Per the germline V gene, CDR1 is SGHDT and CDR2 is YYEEEE. The chain's CDR3 is CASSLVGQEQYF. The DNA for the CDR3 is TGTGCCAGCAGCTTGGTAGGGCAGGAGCAGTACTTC.

V is TRBV9 and J is TRBJ2-2, with D maybe TRBD1 (5 bases). The CDR3 contains 15 residues. Trimming removed 1 base at V and 4 bases at J, with 11 bases between. Germline V lookup: CDR1 SGDLS, CDR2 YYNGEE. CDR3 in amino acids: CASSVSRQFTGELFF. The CDR3 nucleotides read TGTGCCAGCAGCGTATCGAGACAGTTCACCGGGGAGCTGTTTTTT.

The V gene is TRBV29-1, the J gene TRBJ2-1; D not resolved. The CDR3 has 12 amino acids. Trimming took 4 bases from V and 8 from J, leaving 12 bases between them. The germline gives CDR1 SQVTM, CDR2 ANQGSEA. CDR3 sequence (DNA): TGCAGCGTTGGGAGAGGTTACGATGAGCAGTTCTTC. Translated: CSVGRGYDEQFF.

The rearrangement links TRBV3-1 (or the pseudogene TRBV3-2) to TRBJ2-2; the D gene is possibly TRBD2 (5 bases). V was pared by 4 bases and J by 5 bases, with 14 bases between. Germline CDR1 reads LGHDT; CDR2 reads YNNKEL (reference sequence). CDR3 length: 15 amino acids. The CDR3: CASSRSGGRTGELFF. The CDR3, as DNA: TGTGCCAGCAGCCGGAGCGGAGGAAGGACCGGGGAGCTGTTTTTT.

The chain's CDR3 is CASSISGQGPYEQYF. CDR3 sequence (DNA): TGTGCCAGTAGTATATCGGGACAGGGGCCCTACGAGCAGTACTTC. This chain uses TRBV19 with TRBJ2-7; 10 nucleotides align to TRBD1. Germline trimming cut 2 bases from V and 2 bases from J; bases unmatched to any gene: 3. The CDR3 is made up of 15 amino acids. The germline V gene encodes CDR1 LNHDA and CDR2 SQIVND (reference sequence).

V gene TRBV27 combines with J gene TRBJ2-2; 9 bases fit TRBD1. This CDR3 is 17 amino acids long. V dropped 3 bases and J dropped 6; count of bases not matched to a gene: 11. Germline CDR1 is MNHEY and CDR2 is SMNVEV (reference sequence). CDR3 bases: TGTGCCAGCAGTTTTAGAATTCCGGGACAGGGCTCCGGGGAGCTGTTTTTT. This sequence encodes CASSFRIPGQGSGELFF.

This chain uses TRBV10-3 with TRBJ2-1, with 16 nucleotides matching TRBD2. The trim removed 0 bases at V and 0 bases at J, leaving 2 bases unmatched. Germline V lookup: CDR1 ENHRY, CDR2 SYGVKD. This CDR3 spans 19 amino acids. Written as DNA, the CDR3 is TGTGCCATCAGTGAGTCTGGGACTAGCGGGAGGGGCTCCTACAATGAGCAGTTCTTC. Translation gives CAISESGTSGRGSYNEQFF.

V usage is TRBV27 and J usage is TRBJ2-7; D might be TRBD2 (6 bases). The germline V and J ends were trimmed by 6 bases and 5 bases, with 26 bases remaining between them. This CDR3 is built from 17 residues. In germline, CDR1 is MNHEY, CDR2 SMNVEV (reference sequence). CDR3 sequence reads: CASRPGLWREGRDEQYF. The CDR3 DNA sequence: TGTGCCAGCAGACCCGGGCTGTGGAGGGAAGGAAGGGACGAGCAGTACTTC.

V and J are TRBV24-1 and TRBJ2-2, with TRBD2 matching over 8 bases. Germline V gene lookup returns CDR1 KGHDR and CDR2 SFDVKD. Trimming removed 9 bases from V and 2 bases from J; junction bases left unmatched: 4. This CDR3 has 14 residues. The CDR3 DNA reads as TGTGCCACCGCCGGGAGGGGAAACACCGGGGAGCTGTTTTTT. This codes for CATAGRGNTGELFF.

This clone has a handful of counts. The genes are TRBV11-2 and TRBJ2-1; possibly TRBD2 for D (5 bases). The CDR3 runs 12 residues. Germline values: CDR1 SGHAT, CDR2 FQNNGV. V was shortened by 4 bases and J by 8 bases, with 9 bases between the two germline ends. CDR3 in amino acids: CASSWTPHEQFF. The CDR3 DNA follows: TGTGCCAGCAGCTGGACTCCGCATGAGCAGTTCTTC.

The V and J genes are TRBV5-1 and TRBJ2-3, with D maybe TRBD2 (5 bases). The CDR3 totals 17 residues. Trimming removed 0 bases at V and 4 bases at J, with 18 bases between. In germline, CDR1 is SGHRS, CDR2 YFSETQ. The CDR3 sequence is CASSLGGLSAGADTQYF. The CDR3 nucleotides are TGCGCCAGCAGCTTGGGAGGACTCTCGGCGGGTGCAGATACGCAGTATTTT.